The 16 T cell receptor beta chains below come from one sample, sequenced in a study of tumour-infiltrating T cells in Burkitt lymphoma. This table comes from immunoSEQ multiplex PCR, and its TCRdb copy is limited to in-frame clones, with some not included. The table has under 5,500 clones, roughly four fifths seen once; the top ten hold roughly an eighth. The specimen was tumor tissue. The receptors were gathered from a human donor with diffuse large B-cell lymphoma. Some clones in this sample may be carry-over from other donors' samples.

This clone has only one observation. The rearrangement links TRBV15 to TRBJ1-2; D uncertain. Trimming stripped 0 bases from V and 4 bases from J, with 12 bases between. Germline lookup yields CDR1 LNHNV and CDR2 YYDKDF (reference sequence). This CDR3 is 15 amino acids long. CDR3 DNA sequence: TGTGCCACCAGCAGAGATAGGGCAGGACCCTATGGCTACACCTTC. It specifies CATSRDRAGPYGYTF.

The V and J genes are TRBV7-2 and TRBJ2-1; D unclear. Between the trimmed V and J ends, which lost 1 base and 6 bases, there was a span of 7 bases. CDR3 length: 13 residues. Germline V CDR1 and CDR2: SGHTA, FQGNSA. The CDR3 DNA sequence: TGTGCCAGCAGCTTAGGGAGTCGCAATGAGCAGTTCTTC. Encoded protein: CASSLGSRNEQFF. Based on the CDR3 plus reference TRBV7-2 and TRBJ2-1, the full variable domain is GAGVSQSPSNKVTEKGKDVELRCDPISGHTALYWYRQSLGQGLEFLIYFQGNSAPDKSGLPSDRFSAERTGGSVSTLTIQRTQQEDSAVYLCASSLGSRNEQFFGPGTRLTVL.

The J gene is TRBJ1-3, the V gene TRBV6-6; D not resolved. Between the trimmed V and J ends, which lost 5 bases and 0 bases, there was a span of 8 bases. Per germline, CDR1 MNHNY and CDR2 SVGAGI (reference sequence). The CDR3 is 14 amino acids. CDR3 nucleotide sequence: TGTGCCAGCAGTCCGGAACTCTCTGGAAACACCATATATTTT. Residues: CASSPELSGNTIYF.

V is TRBV11-2 and J is TRBJ1-5; D is unresolved. The germline V gene encodes CDR1 SGHAT and CDR2 FQNNGV. CDR3 size: 15 residues. The V end lost 1 base, the J end lost 4 bases, and 11 bases lay between the germline ends. CDR3 region: CASSLGTLRNQPQHF. CDR3 DNA: TGTGCCAGCAGCTTAGGGACCCTCAGGAATCAGCCCCAGCATTTT.

V usage is TRBV7-9 and J usage is TRBJ2-3; 9 bases align to TRBD1. Germline CDR1 SEHNR, CDR2 FQNEAQ (reference sequence). Trimming took 5 bases from V and 3 from J; bases not matched to a gene: 6. This CDR3 has 15 amino acids. CDR3 nucleotide sequence: TGTGCCAGCAGCGGAGGGACAGGGACTACAGATACGCAGTATTTT. Amino acids: CASSGGTGTTDTQYF.

This chain connects TRBV2 to TRBJ2-6; the D is unclear. The CDR3 extends over 13 amino acids. The V gene's germline CDR1 is SNHLY and CDR2 FYNNEI. Trimming pared 8 bases from V and 3 bases from J, leaving 8 bases between. CDR3 sequence (DNA): TGTGCCAGCTCGGCCCTTGGGGCCAACGTCCTGACTTTC. Protein sequence: CASSALGANVLTF.

J is TRBJ1-5 and V is TRBV6-1; 7 nucleotides match TRBD1. The trim removed 2 bases at V and 0 bases at J, leaving 4 bases unmatched. Germline CDR1 is MNHNS and CDR2 is SASEGT. CDR3 length equals 16 residues. CDR3 residues: CASSEMGQISNQPQHF. The CDR3 DNA is TGTGCCAGCAGTGAAATGGGACAGATTAGCAATCAGCCCCAGCATTTT.

The chain recombines TRBV13 with TRBJ2-5; a possible D gene is TRBD1 (6 bases). This CDR3 region has 14 residues. V was cut by 2 bases and J by 4 bases, with 11 bases left in between. The germline V gene encodes CDR1 PRHDT and CDR2 FYEKMQ (reference sequence). DNA of the CDR3: TGTGCCAGCAGCTTATTTGGGACACCAGAGACCCAGTACTTC. As protein: CASSLFGTPETQYF.

The chain uses TRBV6-6 and TRBJ2-3, with D maybe TRBD2 (6 bases). Germline V gives CDR1 MNHNY, CDR2 SVGAGI (reference sequence). This CDR3 is built from 15 residues. V lost 6 bases to trimming and J lost 0 bases, with 13 bases between them. The CDR3 protein is CASRASEPSTDTQYF. In DNA, the CDR3 is TGTGCCAGCAGGGCTAGCGAACCTAGCACAGATACGCAGTATTTT.

This clone was found once. This rearrangement joins TRBV13 to TRBJ2-1, with D possibly matching TRBD1 (6 bases). The CDR3 runs 16 residues. V was shortened by 1 base and J by 6 bases, with 16 bases between the two germline ends. CDR1 is PRHDT and CDR2 is FYEKMQ in the germline V gene (reference sequence). As DNA, the CDR3 is TGTGCCAGCAGCTTAGCGATGGGGACAAGGGGCAATGAGCAGTTCTTC. Translating it yields CASSLAMGTRGNEQFF.

The chain combines TRBV10-3 with TRBJ1-5, with 8 bases lining up with TRBD1. This CDR3 region has 15 residues. V dropped 2 bases and J dropped 2; count of bases not matched to a gene: 2. Per germline, CDR1 ENHRY and CDR2 SYGVKD. CDR3 region: CAISEKDRGNQPQHF. The CDR3 nucleotides are TGTGCCATCAGTGAGAAGGACAGGGGCAATCAGCCCCAGCATTTT.

V gene TRBV7-9 combines with J gene TRBJ1-6; possible D gene TRBD1, 6 bases. Between the trimmed V and J ends, which lost 1 base and 12 bases, there was a span of 16 bases. Per the germline V gene, CDR1 is SEHNR and CDR2 is FQNEAQ (reference sequence). The CDR3 sequence is 15 residues long. The CDR3 coding sequence is TGTGCCAGCAGCTTAGATCGGGGGGCTGGAGAACCCCTCCACTTT. This encodes CASSLDRGAGEPLHF. The complete variable domain, with remaining parts taken from reference TRBV7-9 and TRBJ1-6, reads DTGVSQNPRHKITKRGQNVTFRCDPISEHNRLYWYRQTLGQGPEFLTYFQNEAQLEKSRLLSDRFSAERPKGSFSTLEIQRTEQGDSAMYLCASSLDRGAGEPLHFGNGTRLTVT.

Regarding this clone: At one end, the junction sequence differs from germline, possibly due to a read error. The V call is TRBV2, the J call TRBJ2-7; D perhaps matches TRBD1 (5 bases). The CDR3 runs 14 residues. Germline CDR1 and CDR2: SNHLY and FYNNEI. In nucleotides, the CDR3 is TGTGCCAGCAATGAAGGCAGGGCTCCCTACGAGCAGTACTTC. This gives the protein CASNEGRAPYEQYF.

J is TRBJ2-4 and V is TRBV9, with D unresolved. The CDR3 covers 15 residues. V lost 4 bases and J 0 bases, leaving 11 bases between the germline ends. Per germline, CDR1 SGDLS and CDR2 YYNGEE. CDR3 sequence: CASSPDLLAKNIQYF. In DNA form, the CDR3 reads TGTGCCAGCAGCCCGGATCTCTTAGCCAAAAACATTCAGTACTTC.

CDR3 sequence: CASSNRGSGAGYTF. The CDR3 DNA is TGTGCCAGCAGTAACAGGGGGTCGGGAGCCGGCTACACCTTC. The chain uses TRBV6-4 and TRBJ1-2; TRBD1 matches at 8 bases. The CDR3 covers 14 residues. Looked up from germline, CDR1 is MRHNA and CDR2 is SNTAGT. The V segment lost 5 bases and the J segment 8 bases; nucleotides outside the gene matches: 10.

The chain employs TRBV29-1 and TRBJ2-7, with D unresolved. The germline V gene encodes CDR1 SQVTM and CDR2 ANQGSEA. The CDR3 is 10 amino acids. Trimming took 7 bases from V and 5 from J, leaving 9 bases between them. The CDR3 DNA reads TGCAGCGCCATAATAGACGAGCAGTACTTC. Translating gives CSAIIDEQYF.